A selection of T cell receptor beta chains follows, all from one sample in a study of Ad26.COV2.S vaccination and SARS-CoV-2 variants. TCRdb keeps only in-frame clones here, not all; method: immunoSEQ multiplex PCR. The sample has about 410,000 clones; about 91% are singletons. The source material was peripheral blood, sampled in a trial of Ad26.COV2.S vaccine versus placebo. The receptors were gathered from a person aged 18 to 65 who received the Ad26.COV2.S COVID-19 vaccine or a placebo. CDR3s include the opening cysteine and the closing phenylalanine or tryptophan. D genes are given only for firm matches. The size of a clone is reported for some rows only, either as once, few or many, or as a class for expanded clones.

>TRBD2|TRBV27|TRBJ2-5|-|17
CASSPLFSGKYQETQYF
TGTGCCAGCAGTCCACTATTTAGCGGGAAGTACCAAGAGACCCAGTACTTC
>-|TRBV3-1/TRBV3-2|TRBJ2-7|-|14
CASSQDRGPYEQYF
TGTGCCAGCAGCCAAGATCGCGGTCCCTACGAGCAGTACTTC
>-|TRBV15|TRBJ1-1|-|15
CATSRDYSGYTEAFF
TGTGCCACCAGCAGAGATTATTCGGGGTACACTGAAGCTTTCTTT
>TRBD2|TRBV5-4|TRBJ2-2|-|16
CASSFAQRGNTGELFF
TGTGCCAGCAGCTTTGCACAGCGGGGGAACACCGGGGAGCTGTTTTTT
>-|TRBV3-1/TRBV3-2|TRBJ2-7|-|15
CASSQDPAKAYEQYF
TGTGCCAGCAGCCAAGATCCAGCGAAAGCCTACGAGCAGTACTTC
>-|TRBV7-3|TRBJ2-5|-|13
CASSTSGAETQYF
TGTGCCAGCTCCACGTCGGGTGCAGAGACCCAGTACTTC
>TRBD2|TRBV27|TRBJ2-5|once|17
CASTPGVLAGALETQYF
TGTGCCAGCACCCCGGGGGTACTAGCGGGAGCCCTAGAGACCCAGTACTTC
>-|TRBV9|TRBJ2-5|-|15
CASSVSEGSKETQYF
TGTGCCAGCAGCGTAAGTGAGGGTAGCAAGGAGACCCAGTACTTC
>-|TRBV5-1|TRBJ2-7|few|15
CASSILPPLWYEQYF
TGCGCCAGCAGCATCCTCCCACCCCTGTGGTACGAGCAGTACTTC
>-|TRBV18|TRBJ2-6|-|15
CASSPMSSGANVLTF
TGTGCCAGCTCACCGATGTCCTCTGGGGCCAACGTCCTGACTTTC
>-|TRBV5-1|TRBJ1-2|-|16
CASSLRGRAGTLGYTF
TGCGCCAGCAGCTTGCGAGGTCGGGCAGGGACGCTTGGCTACACCTTC
>TRBD1|TRBV7-9|TRBJ1-6|few|13
CAGRTGFNSPLHF
TGTGCCGGACGGACAGGGTTTAATTCACCCCTCCACTTT
>TRBD1|TRBV10-1|TRBJ2-2|once|14
CASRQGRDTGELFF
TGCGCCAGCCGACAGGGTCGGGACACCGGGGAGCTGTTTTTT
>-|TRBV19|TRBJ1-5|few|16
CASSITFTGTNQPQHF
TGTGCCAGTAGTATAACCTTCACAGGGACCAATCAGCCCCAGCATTTT
>TRBD2|TRBV7-7|TRBJ2-5|-|15
CASSPGLAGQETQYF
TGTGCTAGCAGCCCGGGACTAGCGGGGCAAGAGACCCAGTACTTC
>-|TRBV7-9|TRBJ2-3|-|18
CASRYRPGSRAYTDTQYF
TGTGCCAGCAGATACCGTCCAGGTAGTCGGGCTTACACAGATACGCAGTATTTT
>TRBD2|TRBV7-3|TRBJ2-7|once|15
CASSPLLAKHYEQYF
TGTGCCAGCAGCCCCCTACTAGCGAAACACTACGAGCAGTACTTC
>TRBD1|TRBV5-1|TRBJ2-3|-|19
CASSIGLTGSSSATDTQYF
TGCGCCAGCAGCATCGGCTTGACAGGGTCGTCGAGCGCCACAGATACGCAGTATTTT
>-|TRBV28|TRBJ1-1|-|14
CASSSPGRTVEAFF
TGTGCCAGCAGTTCCCCCGGGCGGACTGTTGAAGCTTTCTTT
>TRBD2|TRBV2|TRBJ2-3|-|17
CASRTETSGRGTDTQYF
TGTGCCAGCAGGACTGAGACTAGCGGGAGAGGCACAGATACGCAGTATTTT
>TRBD1|TRBV10-3|TRBJ2-1|-|15
CAISEWGQGDNEQFF
TGTGCCATCAGTGAATGGGGACAGGGGGACAATGAGCAGTTCTTC
>-|TRBV4-2|TRBJ1-3|-|16
CASSQDWGVFGNTIYF
TGTGCCAGCAGCCAAGACTGGGGGGTATTTGGAAACACCATATATTTT
>-|TRBV6-1|TRBJ2-2|-|13
CASSEIQAVELFF
TGTGCCAGCAGTGAAATACAGGCGGTGGAGCTGTTTTTT
>TRBD2|TRBV19|TRBJ2-3|-|15
CASSIASGATDTQYF
TGTGCCAGTAGTATAGCTAGCGGTGCCACAGATACGCAGTATTTT
>-|TRBV12-3/TRBV12-4|TRBJ2-1|-|12
CASSLTGNEQFF
TGTGCCAGCAGTTTAACAGGCAATGAGCAGTTCTTC
>TRBD2|TRBV7-6|TRBJ2-3|-|14
CASGLAPSTDTQYF
TGTGCCAGTGGACTAGCGCCGAGCACAGATACGCAGTATTTT
>-|TRBV2|TRBJ1-5|-|13
CASSSGMWQPQHF
TGTGCCAGCAGTTCAGGGATGTGGCAGCCCCAGCATTTT
>-|TRBV18|TRBJ2-7|-|14
CASSAQRGAGWQYF
TGTGCCAGCTCCGCTCAGAGGGGAGCCGGATGGCAGTACTTC
>-|TRBV7-9|TRBJ2-7|-|16
CASSSYSDIYAYEQYF
TGTGCCAGCAGCTCCTACTCAGACATCTACGCCTACGAGCAGTACTTC
>-|TRBV6-5|TRBJ1-6|-|14
CASSPTLGNSPLHF
TGTGCCAGCAGTCCGACATTAGGGAATTCACCCCTCCACTTT
>TRBD2|TRBV19|TRBJ2-1|once|16
CASSILTLAGPNEQFF
TGTGCCAGTAGTATATTAACGCTAGCGGGACCCAATGAGCAGTTCTTC
>-|TRBV27|TRBJ1-2|-|16
CASKSRTAYSNYGYTF
TGTGCCAGCAAGTCGCGGACGGCCTATTCTAACTATGGCTACACCTTC
>TRBD1|TRBV28|TRBJ2-7|-|14
CASSLRQGPYEQYF
TGTGCCAGCAGTTTAAGACAGGGGCCCTACGAGCAGTACTTC
>-|TRBV27|TRBJ2-3|once|14
CATADSQPTDTQYF
TGTGCCACTGCGGACTCTCAACCCACAGATACGCAGTATTTT
>-|TRBV7-3|TRBJ1-3|-|14
CASSSRFSGNTIYF
TGTGCCAGCAGCTCCAGGTTCTCTGGAAACACCATATATTTT
>TRBD2|TRBV5-4|TRBJ2-7|-|14
CASSTTSGSYEQYF
TGTGCCAGCAGCACGACTAGCGGGAGCTACGAGCAGTACTTC
>-|TRBV25-1|TRBJ2-1|-|17
CASSALEGGGSYNEQFF
TGTGCCAGCAGTGCCCTCGAGGGCGGTGGCTCCTACAATGAGCAGTTCTTC
>TRBD2|TRBV30|TRBJ2-7|few|15
CAWSAGTSGNYEQYF
TGTGCCTGGAGTGCGGGGACTAGCGGGAACTACGAGCAGTACTTC
>TRBD1|TRBV5-4|TRBJ2-2|-|16
CASSLAGTGGGRELFF
TGTGCCAGCAGCTTGGCCGGGACAGGGGGGGGACGGGAGCTGTTTTTT
>-|TRBV11-3|TRBJ2-1|-|15
CASSLDPSGYNEQFF
TGTGCCAGCAGCTTAGATCCATCAGGCTACAATGAGCAGTTCTTC
>-|TRBV3-1/TRBV3-2|TRBJ1-2|-|14
CASSLRGVPDGYTF
TGTGCCAGCAGCCTTAGAGGGGTTCCAGATGGCTACACCTTC
>-|TRBV28|TRBJ1-3|-|12
CASSFAGNTIYF
TGTGCCAGCAGTTTTGCTGGAAACACCATATATTTT
>-|TRBV9|TRBJ1-6|few|14
CASSVDALDSPLHF
TGTGCCAGCAGCGTAGACGCCCTAGATTCACCCCTCCACTTT
>-|TRBV29-1|TRBJ1-2|once|10
CSVDKDGYTF
TGCAGCGTTGACAAAGATGGCTACACCTTC
>-|TRBV2|TRBJ2-7|-|14
CASSEATGPYEQYF
TGTGCCAGCAGTGAAGCGACAGGTCCCTACGAGCAGTACTTC
>-|TRBV6-4|TRBJ1-5|once|16
CASSDGPKRGNQPQHF
TGTGCCAGCAGTGACGGACCCAAAAGGGGCAATCAGCCCCAGCATTTT
>-|TRBV28|TRBJ2-2|-|14
CASQSGSRTGELFF
TGTGCCAGCCAGTCAGGATCCCGAACCGGGGAGCTGTTTTTT
>TRBD2|TRBV7-3|TRBJ2-2|few|16
CASSPVAGRNTGELFF
TGTGCCAGCAGCCCCGTAGCGGGGAGAAACACCGGGGAGCTGTTTTTT
>-|TRBV19|TRBJ1-2|-|12
CASRIGGDGYTF
TGTGCCAGTAGAATCGGTGGGGATGGCTACACCTTC
>TRBD1|TRBV19|TRBJ2-6|-|19
CASSITLRGQAAGANVLTF
TGTGCCAGTAGTATAACCCTCAGGGGGCAAGCGGCTGGGGCCAACGTCCTGACTTTC
>-|TRBV4-1|TRBJ1-4|-|15
CASSHPGAGSEKLFF
TGCGCCAGCAGCCACCCTGGGGCAGGGAGTGAAAAACTGTTTTTT
>TRBD1|TRBV10-3|TRBJ2-1|-|14
CAISEGTGRNEQFF
TGTGCCATCAGTGAGGGGACAGGGAGAAATGAGCAGTTCTTC
>TRBD2|TRBV13|TRBJ2-5|-|15
CASSLAGGPKKTQYF
TGTGCCAGCAGCTTAGCGGGAGGGCCTAAGAAGACCCAGTACTTC
>-|TRBV9|TRBJ2-3|-|16
CASSVFDGSIADTQYF
TGTGCCAGCAGCGTATTCGACGGGAGTATAGCAGATACGCAGTATTTT
>-|TRBV28|TRBJ2-7|few|12
CASEGTTYEQYF
TGTGCCAGCGAGGGGACCACCTACGAGCAGTACTTC
>TRBD2|TRBV30|TRBJ2-3|-|14
CASQLAGVVDTQYF
TGTGCCTCCCAACTAGCGGGAGTCGTAGATACGCAGTATTTT
>-|TRBV4-1|TRBJ2-5|-|16
CASSLPRGGDSETQYF
TGCGCCAGCAGCCTCCCCAGAGGGGGAGACTCGGAGACCCAGTACTTC
>TRBD1|TRBV28|TRBJ2-7|-|14
CASSQGQGADEQYF
TGTGCCAGCAGTCAGGGACAGGGGGCAGACGAGCAGTACTTC